This T cell receptor (beta chain) was captured in a study of blood T cell repertoires in COVID-19. At the level of the study: Samples of COVID-19 (acute and convalescent) were obtained from the United States, Italy and Spain. T cells, B-cell-depleted T cells, or PBMCs supplied cDNA or gDNA.

Which cohort a participant joined came from the clinical history participants gave. Cohort 3 donors counted as recovered after two negative PCRs, clearance, or resolved symptoms. The method was immunoSEQ multiplex PCR; TCRdb's version includes in-frame clones alone and lacks a portion of them. Of approximately 150,000 clones listed, approximately 80% were seen once; the top ten hold about 8%. CDR1 and CDR2 from the germline V gene are SGHRS and YFSETQ. V trimming: 3 bases; J trimming: 4 bases; junction bases outside the gene matches: 4. This CDR3 spans 16 amino acids. The chain joins TRBV5-1 to TRBJ2-7; 16 nucleotides agree with TRBD2. The sequence came from a woman aged 45-60 years who had recovered from COVID-19. Input material: PBMCs or T cells enriched from blood (not recorded which). The CDR3 reads CASSSGLAGGPYEQYF. The CDR3 DNA reads TGCGCCAGCAGCTCGGGACTAGCGGGGGGGCCTTACGAGCAGTACTTC.